The present T cell receptor (beta chain) was sequenced within a study of blood T cell repertoires in COVID-19. In the study overall: The samples span acute and convalescent COVID-19 from the United States, Italy and Spain. T cells, B-cell-depleted T cells, or PBMCs supplied cDNA or gDNA.

In the study's own analysis: Reference gene primer amplification gave estimated nucleated cell counts. Profiled with immunoSEQ multiplex PCR; TCRdb holds only in-frame clones, not every one. V and J calls and clone size come straight from that table; D and trimming were deduced from the DNA. The sample has more than 150,000 clones, over 75% seen once. V shed 7 bases, J shed 8 bases, and the junction held 15 bases outside the gene matches. The CDR3 spans 14 residues. Germline V CDR1 and CDR2: SQVTM, ANQGSEA. Only one count was recorded for this clone. The genes are TRBV29-1 and TRBJ1-2, with 8 bases lining up with TRBD1. The sequence was obtained from a man aged 40-50 years with active or convalescent COVID-19. The sample consisted of peripheral blood. The CDR3 DNA is TGCAGCGGGTGGACAGGGTCTTCCAATCAGGGCTACACCTTC. Its translation: CSGWTGSSNQGYTF. The full variable domain, completed using reference TRBV29-1 and TRBJ1-2, is SAVISQKPSRDICQRGTSLTIQCQVDSQVTMMFWYRQQPGQSLTLIATANQGSEATYESGFVIDKFPISRPNLTFSTLTVSNMSPEDSSIYLCSGWTGSSNQGYTFGSGTRLTVV.